This T cell receptor (beta chain) was found in a study of human T cells and chemical hapten exposure. TCRdb used MiXCR to reprocess the RACE reads, holding one entry per CDR3 protein. The profile shows 70,000 to 90,000 distinct CDR3 sequences, under 11% of them singletons. The CDR3 sequence is 16 residues long. The germline V and J ends were trimmed by 5 bases and 0 bases, with 14 bases remaining between them. Specified time point: patch test 2, 6 weeks after DPC sensitization. As to treatment: therapeutic diphenylcyclopropenone sensitization with weekly scalp DPC. Sequenced here: whole blood, sampled in connection with sensitization to the hapten diphenylcyclopropenone (DPC). The chain links TRBV12-3 or TRBV12-4 to TRBJ2-1, with a weak D call TRBD2 (6 bases). The sequence was obtained from a woman between 45 and 60 years old with alopecia areata. Some clones in this sample may be carry-over from other donors' samples. For the CDR3, the DNA is TGTGCCAGCAGTCCGCACCTAGCGACCTCCTACAATGAGCAGTTCTTC. This sequence encodes CASSPHLATSYNEQFF.